This T cell receptor (beta chain) was retrieved from a study of shared clonotypes between healthy human individuals. Findings of the study overall: Enrolling few donors narrowed the genetic and exposure-history diversity that was represented.

V was clipped by 3 bases and J by 7 bases, with 4 bases between them. The germline V gene encodes CDR1 MDHEN and CDR2 SYDVKM. The length of the CDR3 is 12 residues. CD8 cells regarded as naive lacked CD45RO, were positively chosen for CCR7, and omitted terminally differentiated effector memory CD45RA+ cells. Sequenced by immunoSEQ multiplex PCR; TCRdb stores in-frame clones only, minus some. The sample consists of some 2.1 million clones, just under 95% of them appearing once. In the case of this clone: Its specificity is not known. In the same sample, other DNA sequences code for this CDR3.

The sample was naive CD8+ T cells sorted from blood. J is TRBJ1-6 and V is TRBV28; D uncertain. The TCR sequence derives from a man aged 18 to 30 in good health. CDR3 in DNA: TGTGCCAGCAGTTTGCCGAATTCACCCCTCCACTTT. This encodes CASSLPNSPLHF.